This T cell receptor beta chain was profiled in a study of T cells in Graves' hyperthyroidism and ophthalmopathy (dated by TCRdb to the late 2010s). With regard to the full study: Peripheral blood was sampled at the time of initial diagnosis, prior to any treatment. The study also compared thyroid tissue and blood T-cell repertoires from about 6 Graves' hyperthyroidism patients. The roughly 94 discovery patients were randomly divided into training and test sets at a 7:3 ratio. Whether ophthalmopathy could be predicted prospectively was tested in an independent validation cohort made up of approximately 19 hyperthyroidism patients plus 17 patients who later progressed to ophthalmopathy. Following sampling, methimazole starting at 30 mg daily was given to hyperthyroidism patients, and high-dose intravenous methylprednisolone was given to ophthalmopathy patients. TCR V-J signatures able to tell the groups apart were searched for in a discovery cohort of 90 to 100 patients, of whom around 43 had Graves' ophthalmopathy and 57 had stable Graves' hyperthyroidism. The paper reports TCR Vbeta CDR3 sequencing of roughly 140 peripheral blood samples: 40 to 45 ophthalmopathy, fewer than 80 hyperthyroidism and approximately 17 progressor patients.

Moderately to severely active disease, a Clinical Activity Score of at least 3, a NOSPECS grade of at least 4, and a duration under 3 months were present in ophthalmopathy patients. The study excluded patients with uncontrolled infections, other autoimmune diseases, pregnancy or lactation. Clinical symptoms, serum thyroxine and TRAb, thyroid ultrasound, and orbital computed tomography formed the basis for the diagnoses. PBMCs were isolated from 7.5 to 10 ml of fresh peripheral blood by Ficoll-Paque density gradient centrifugation. Total RNA was extracted using Trizol reagent, and RNA quality was assessed on an Agilent 2100 Bioanalyzer. A distance of 11 bases separates the germline ends of V and J, which lose 0 bases and 3 bases respectively. The CDR3, cysteine through phenylalanine, is 15 amino acids long. Only the CDR3 part of the read is kept: 45 bases, read in frame from the first base. For CDR1 and CDR2, the germline V gene (reference sequence) lists LNHNV and YYDKDF.

This clonotype was found many times. There is no known antigen for this receptor. Base qualities are not recorded, but no much larger clone differs from it by a single base. The TCR beta CDR3 regions were amplified from RNA transcripts. A first-round RT-PCR of the TCR CDR3 used the HTBI primer set with the Qiagen OneStep RT-PCR kit. The libraries were constructed in a second round of multiplex PCR and then size-selected and purified. Libraries were sequenced paired-end with 100 bp reads on an Illumina HiSeq2000. The authors' analysis ran thus. SOAPnuke was used to process the raw data, throwing out any read that contained adapters or uncalled bases, had a mean Phred below 15, or lacked an exact constant-primer or identifier match. High-quality paired reads were merged with COPE v1.2.5, and unique nucleotide sequences were defined as clonotypes. MiTCR v1.1 was used to align clonotypes to the IMGT TRBV, TRBD and TRBJ reference segments. The analysis was restricted to V-J combinations with a frequency above 0.0001, which together covered roughly 99% of the repertoires. The TCS score was defined as the ratio of F50 (clonal expansion) to E x V (chaos), calculated using BLOSUM62-based TCRdist between CDR3 peptides within each V-J. Welch's t-statistics and random forest reduced approximately 520 V-J features to 10 to 15, which were used in a naive Bayes classifier (R e1071). TCRdb reworked the public reads: Q25 trimming with fastp, MiXCR clone assembly, productive beta chains retained. Here each entry gathers all rows of one CDR3 protein and keeps the most common genes and DNA. None of the V and J calls come from the authors' own analysis; TCRdb made them. The sample records about 350,000 distinct CDR3 sequences, about a sixth of which are singletons. The ten largest make up roughly 16% of the sample.

What the work shows at the level of the full study, not this receptor alone: In validation, the model predicted progression to ophthalmopathy a median of 6.5 months before onset, with roughly 71% sensitivity and about 75% specificity. Most expanded thyroid clonotypes (frequency above 0.001) were also found in blood, which suggests that blood repertoires may mirror thyroid immune responses. A model built on a 13 V-J signature distinguished ophthalmopathy from stable hyperthyroidism, reaching about 88% sensitivity and 81.08% specificity in cross-validation and 80%/75% in testing. Sample size was not statistically predetermined, and investigators were not blinded to group allocation.

The V and J segments used are TRBV15 and TRBJ2-5; the D gene is perhaps TRBD1 or TRBD2, each of them matching over 6 bases. Sample: blood. This receptor was taken from a woman aged 40 to 50 with Graves' ophthalmopathy. In nucleotide form, the sequence is TGTGCCACCAGCAGAGATGGGGGGCGAAAAGAGACCCAGTACTTC. This codes for CATSRDGGRKETQYF.